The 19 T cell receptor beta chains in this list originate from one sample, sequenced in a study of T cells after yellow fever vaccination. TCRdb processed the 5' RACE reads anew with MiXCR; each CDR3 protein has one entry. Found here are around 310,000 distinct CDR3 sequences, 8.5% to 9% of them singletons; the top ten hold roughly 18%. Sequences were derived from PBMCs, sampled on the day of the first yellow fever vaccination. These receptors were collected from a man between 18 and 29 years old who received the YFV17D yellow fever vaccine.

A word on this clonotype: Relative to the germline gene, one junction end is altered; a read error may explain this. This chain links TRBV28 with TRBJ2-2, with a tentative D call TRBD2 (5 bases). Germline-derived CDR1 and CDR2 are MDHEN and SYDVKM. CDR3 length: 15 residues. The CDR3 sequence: CACSFGAGSTGELFF. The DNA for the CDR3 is TGTGCCTGCAGTTTCGGTGCTGGGAGCACCGGGGAGCTGTTTTTT.

CDR3 sequence (DNA): TGTGCCTTAAGGTTACAGGGAGGTCGTGGCTACACCTTC. Translated: CALRLQGGRGYTF. The V call is TRBV30, the J call TRBJ1-2, with D maybe TRBD1 (6 bases). Looked up from germline, CDR1 is GTSNPN and CDR2 is SVGIG (reference sequence). V was shortened by 7 bases and J by 7 bases, with 19 bases between the two germline ends. The CDR3 is 13 residues long.

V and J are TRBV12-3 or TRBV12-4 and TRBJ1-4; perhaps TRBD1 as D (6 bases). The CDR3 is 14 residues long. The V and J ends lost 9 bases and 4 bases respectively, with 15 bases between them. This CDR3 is CASAQQGINEKLFF. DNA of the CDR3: TGTGCCAGTGCGCAACAGGGAATTAATGAAAAACTGTTTTTT.

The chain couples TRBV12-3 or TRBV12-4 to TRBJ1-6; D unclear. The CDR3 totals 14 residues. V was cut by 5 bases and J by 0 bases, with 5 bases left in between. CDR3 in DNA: TGTGCCAGCAGTACAAGCTCCTATAATTCACCCCTCCACTTT. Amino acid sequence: CASSTSSYNSPLHF.

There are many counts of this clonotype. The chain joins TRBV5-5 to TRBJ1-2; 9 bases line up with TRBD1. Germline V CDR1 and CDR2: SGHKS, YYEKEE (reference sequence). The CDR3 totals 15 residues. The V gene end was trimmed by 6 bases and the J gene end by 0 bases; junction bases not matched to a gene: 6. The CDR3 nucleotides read TGTGCCAGCACCCAACAGGGGGCAGCTAACTATGGCTACACCTTC. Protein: CASTQQGAANYGYTF.

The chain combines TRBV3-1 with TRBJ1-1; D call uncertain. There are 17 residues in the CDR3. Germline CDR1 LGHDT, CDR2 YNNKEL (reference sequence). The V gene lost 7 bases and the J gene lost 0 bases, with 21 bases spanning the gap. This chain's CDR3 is CASISPGSKAMNTEAFF. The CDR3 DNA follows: TGTGCCAGCATATCCCCCGGCTCGAAGGCCATGAACACTGAAGCTTTCTTT. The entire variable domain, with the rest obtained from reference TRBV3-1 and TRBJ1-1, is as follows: DTAVSQTPKYLVTQMGNDKSIKCEQNLGHDTMYWYKQDSKKFLKIMFSYNNKELIINETVPNRFSPKSPDKAHLNLHINSLELGDSAVYFCASISPGSKAMNTEAFFGQGTRLTVV.

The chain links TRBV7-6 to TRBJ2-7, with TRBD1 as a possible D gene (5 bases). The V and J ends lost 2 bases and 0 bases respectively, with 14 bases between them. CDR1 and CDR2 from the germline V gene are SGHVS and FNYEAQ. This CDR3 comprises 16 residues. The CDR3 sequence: CASSLFDSPSSYEQYF. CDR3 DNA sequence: TGTGCCAGCAGCTTATTCGACAGTCCGAGCTCCTACGAGCAGTACTTC.

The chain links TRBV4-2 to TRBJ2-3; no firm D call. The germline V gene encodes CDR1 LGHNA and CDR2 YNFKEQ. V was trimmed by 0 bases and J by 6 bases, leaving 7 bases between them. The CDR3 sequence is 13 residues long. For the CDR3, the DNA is TGTGCCAGCAGCCAAGAAAGGGTGGATACGCAGTATTTT. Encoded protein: CASSQERVDTQYF.

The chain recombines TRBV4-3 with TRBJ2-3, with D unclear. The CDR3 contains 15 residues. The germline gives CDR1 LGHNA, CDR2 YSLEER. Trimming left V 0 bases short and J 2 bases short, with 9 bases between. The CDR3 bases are TGCGCCAGCAGCCAAGATTGGGGTTTCACAGATACGCAGTATTTT. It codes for CASSQDWGFTDTQYF.

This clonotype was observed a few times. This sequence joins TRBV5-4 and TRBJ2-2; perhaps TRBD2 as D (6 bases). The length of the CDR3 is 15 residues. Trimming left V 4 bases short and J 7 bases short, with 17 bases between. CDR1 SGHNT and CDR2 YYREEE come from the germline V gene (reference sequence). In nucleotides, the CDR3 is TGTGCCAGCAGCCCCGCCGGGACTCTGGACGGGGAGCTGTTTTTT. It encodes CASSPAGTLDGELFF. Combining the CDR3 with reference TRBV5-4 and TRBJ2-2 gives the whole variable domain ETGVTQSPTHLIKTRGQQVTLRCSSQSGHNTVSWYQQALGQGPQFIFQYYREEENGRGNFPPRFSGLQFPNYSSELNVNALELDDSALYLCASSPAGTLDGELFFGEGSRLTVL.

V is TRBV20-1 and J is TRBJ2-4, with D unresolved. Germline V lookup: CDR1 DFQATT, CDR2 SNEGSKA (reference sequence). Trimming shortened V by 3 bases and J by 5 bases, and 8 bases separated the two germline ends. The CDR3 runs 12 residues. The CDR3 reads CSASSRQNIQYF. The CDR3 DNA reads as TGCAGTGCTAGCAGTAGACAAAACATTCAGTACTTC.

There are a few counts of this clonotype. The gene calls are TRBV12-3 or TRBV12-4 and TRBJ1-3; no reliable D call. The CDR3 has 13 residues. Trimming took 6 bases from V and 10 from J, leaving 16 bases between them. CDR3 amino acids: CASSPSYHATIYF. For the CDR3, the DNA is TGTGCCAGCAGCCCCTCATACCACGCAACCATATATTTT.

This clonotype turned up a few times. The CDR3 spells CASSPGGALQETQYF. In DNA, the CDR3 is TGTGCCAGCAGCCCAGGTGGAGCACTCCAAGAGACCCAGTACTTC. The gene calls are TRBV7-2 and TRBJ2-5; D uncertain. The germline V gene has CDR1 SGHTA and CDR2 FQGNSA. With 5 bases removed from V and 1 base from J, the gap between germline ends came to 14 bases. The CDR3 has 15 residues.

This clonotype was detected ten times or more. The CDR3 region is CASTQGENTEAFF. CDR3 in DNA: TGCGCCAGCACTCAGGGGGAGAACACTGAAGCTTTCTTT. The V call is TRBV5-1, the J call TRBJ1-1, with TRBD1 matching 7 bases. The CDR3 is 13 amino acids. Looked up from germline, CDR1 is SGHRS and CDR2 is YFSETQ. V lost 6 bases and J lost 1; bases outside the gene matches: 3.

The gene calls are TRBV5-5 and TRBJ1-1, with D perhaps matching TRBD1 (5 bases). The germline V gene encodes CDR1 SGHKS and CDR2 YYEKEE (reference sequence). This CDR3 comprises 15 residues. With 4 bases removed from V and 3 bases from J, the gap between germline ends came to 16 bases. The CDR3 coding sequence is TGTGCCAGCAGCACGCCCAGGGTGGCGGACACTGAAGCTTTCTTT. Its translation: CASSTPRVADTEAFF.

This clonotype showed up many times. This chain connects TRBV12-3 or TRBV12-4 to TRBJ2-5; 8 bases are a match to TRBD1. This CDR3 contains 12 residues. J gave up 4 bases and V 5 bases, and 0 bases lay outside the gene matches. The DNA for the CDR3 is TGTGCCAGCAGTGACAGGGGAGAGACCCAGTACTTC. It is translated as CASSDRGETQYF.

In DNA, the CDR3 is TGTGCCAGCAGCCTTGACGCGGGGACAGGGTACGGAGAGCAGGACACTGAAGCTTTCTTT. Translating it yields CASSLDAGTGYGEQDTEAFF. This chain connects TRBV6-2 or TRBV6-3 to TRBJ1-1; 9 bases agree with TRBD1. The junction had 23 bases not matched to a gene; V was cut back by 6 bases and J by 3 bases. CDR3 length: 20 residues. Germline loops: CDR1 MNHEY, CDR2 SVGEGT.

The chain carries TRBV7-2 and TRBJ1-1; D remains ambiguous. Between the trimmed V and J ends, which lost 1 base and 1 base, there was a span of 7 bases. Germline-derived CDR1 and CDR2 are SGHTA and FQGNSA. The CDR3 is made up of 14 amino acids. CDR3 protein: CASSLVPRNTEAFF. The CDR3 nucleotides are TGTGCCAGCAGCTTAGTCCCTAGGAACACTGAAGCTTTCTTT.

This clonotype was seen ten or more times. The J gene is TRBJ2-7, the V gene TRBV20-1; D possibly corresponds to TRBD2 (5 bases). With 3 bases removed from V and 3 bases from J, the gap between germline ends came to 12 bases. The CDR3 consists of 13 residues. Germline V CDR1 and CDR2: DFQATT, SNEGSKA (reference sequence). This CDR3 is CSASSGSYYEQYV. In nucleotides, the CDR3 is TGCAGTGCTAGCAGCGGATCTTACTACGAGCAGTACGTC.